The TCR beta chain described here comes from a study of control samples from healthy donors and cancer patients. Repertoires were generated with immunoSEQ multiplex PCR, while TCRdb's copy carries only in-frame clones and drops some. This table holds some 130,000 clones, over 75% found once. Looked up from germline, CDR1 is SGHRS and CDR2 is YFSETQ. This CDR3 spans 13 amino acids. V lost 2 bases and J 4 bases, leaving 6 bases between the germline ends. V gene TRBV5-1 combines with J gene TRBJ1-4, with D unclear. Sequenced sample: blood. The sequence was obtained from a middle-aged man in good health. Here the CDR3 reads CASSLQSNEKLFF. As DNA, the CDR3 is TGCGCCAGCAGCTTACAGAGTAATGAAAAACTGTTTTTT.